This T cell receptor (beta chain) was documented in a study of response to subunit inactivated influenza vaccine. This clonotype was found many times. No antigen is known for it. V lost 8 bases to trimming and J lost 4 bases; unmatched junction nucleotides: 8. Germline-derived CDR1 and CDR2 are MDHEN and SYDVKM. There are 14 residues in the CDR3. Findings and caveats of the study: Authors suggested few new T cells are recruited by each seasonal influenza vaccination.

TCRdb reprocessed the RT-PCR reads with MiXCR, giving one entry per CDR3 protein. This table holds just over 300,000 distinct CDR3 sequences, less than 25% found once. The rearrangement uses TRBV28 and TRBJ2-1; 7 bases agree with TRBD2. The TCR comes from a man aged 45-69 years who received an inactivated influenza vaccine. Here the sequenced sample was PBMCs from blood, taken roughly 20 months after vaccination. CDR3 sequence reads: CASAGRTTYNEQFF. CDR3 nucleotides: TGTGCCAGCGCCGGGAGGACAACATACAATGAGCAGTTCTTC.